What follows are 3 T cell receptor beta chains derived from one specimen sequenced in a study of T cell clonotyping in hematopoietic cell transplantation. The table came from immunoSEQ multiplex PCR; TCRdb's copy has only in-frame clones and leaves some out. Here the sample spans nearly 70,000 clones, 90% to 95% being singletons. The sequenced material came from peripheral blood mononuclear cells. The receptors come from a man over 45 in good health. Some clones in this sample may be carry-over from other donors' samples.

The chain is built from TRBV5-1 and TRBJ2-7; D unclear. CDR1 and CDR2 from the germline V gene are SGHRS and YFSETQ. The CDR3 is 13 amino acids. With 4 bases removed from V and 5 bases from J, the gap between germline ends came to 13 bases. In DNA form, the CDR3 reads TGCGCCAGCAGCATTTACAGAGCCAACGAGCAGTACTTC. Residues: CASSIYRANEQYF. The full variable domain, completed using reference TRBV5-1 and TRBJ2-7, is KAGVTQTPRYLIKTRGQQVTLSCSPISGHRSVSWYQQTPGQGLQFLFEYFSETQRNKGNFPGRFSGRQFSNSRSEMNVSTLELGDSALYLCASSIYRANEQYFGPGTRLTVT.

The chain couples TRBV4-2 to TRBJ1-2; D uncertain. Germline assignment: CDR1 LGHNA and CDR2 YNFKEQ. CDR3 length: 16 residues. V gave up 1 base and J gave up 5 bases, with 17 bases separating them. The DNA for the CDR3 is TGTGCCAGCAGCCAAGTCCCCAAAGGGTCCGGGTATGGCTACACCTTC. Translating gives CASSQVPKGSGYGYTF.

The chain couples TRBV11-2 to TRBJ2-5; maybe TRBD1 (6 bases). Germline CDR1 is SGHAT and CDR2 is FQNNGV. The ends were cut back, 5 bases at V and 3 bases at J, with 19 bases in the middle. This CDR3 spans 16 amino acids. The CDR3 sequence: CASSPRTGTQKETQYF. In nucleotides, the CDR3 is TGTGCCAGCAGCCCTAGAACCGGGACACAGAAAGAGACCCAGTACTTC. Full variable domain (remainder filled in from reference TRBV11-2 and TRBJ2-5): EAGVAQSPRYKIIEKRQSVAFWCNPISGHATLYWYQQILGQGPKLLIQFQNNGVVDDSQLPKDRFSAERLKGVDSTLKIQPAKLEDSAVYLCASSPRTGTQKETQYFGPGTRLLVL.